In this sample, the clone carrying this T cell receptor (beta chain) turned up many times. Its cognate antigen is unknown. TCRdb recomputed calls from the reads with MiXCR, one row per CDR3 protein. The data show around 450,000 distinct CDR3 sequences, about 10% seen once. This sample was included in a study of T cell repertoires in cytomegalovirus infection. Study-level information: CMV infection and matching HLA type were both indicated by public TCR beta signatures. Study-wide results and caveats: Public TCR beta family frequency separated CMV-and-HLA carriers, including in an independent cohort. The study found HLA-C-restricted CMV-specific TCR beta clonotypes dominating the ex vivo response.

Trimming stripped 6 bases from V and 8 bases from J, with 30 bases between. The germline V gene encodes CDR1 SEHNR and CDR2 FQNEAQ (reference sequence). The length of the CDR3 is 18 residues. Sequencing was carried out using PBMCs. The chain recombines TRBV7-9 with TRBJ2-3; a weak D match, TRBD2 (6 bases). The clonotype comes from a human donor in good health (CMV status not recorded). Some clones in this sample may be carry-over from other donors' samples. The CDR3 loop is CASSHHHIGTRDNATQYF. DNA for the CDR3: TGTGCCAGCAGTCATCACCATATCGGGACTCGCGATAATGCTACGCAGTATTTT.